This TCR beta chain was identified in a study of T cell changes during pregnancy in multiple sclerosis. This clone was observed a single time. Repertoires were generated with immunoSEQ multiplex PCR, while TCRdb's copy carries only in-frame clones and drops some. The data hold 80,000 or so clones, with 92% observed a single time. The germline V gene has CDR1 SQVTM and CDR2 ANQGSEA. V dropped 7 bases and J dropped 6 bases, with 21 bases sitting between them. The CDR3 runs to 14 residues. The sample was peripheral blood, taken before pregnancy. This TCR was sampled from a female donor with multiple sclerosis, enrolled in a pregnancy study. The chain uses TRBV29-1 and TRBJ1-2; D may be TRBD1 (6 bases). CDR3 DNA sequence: TGCAGCGCCAACCTAGGAGGACAGAGCAATGGCTACACCTTC. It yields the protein CSANLGGQSNGYTF.